Shown below are 18 T cell receptor beta chains from a single sample sequenced in a study of vaccination effects on CD4 cells after COVID-19. Pools of viral peptides were used by the ViraFEST assay to expand antigen-specific CD4+ T cells ahead of sequencing. Cells that had been cultured for approximately ten days were the source of isolated CD4+ T cells. Participants each got two BNT162b2 or mRNA-1273 vaccine doses. For these receptors, no antigen is known. Profiled with immunoSEQ multiplex PCR; TCRdb holds only in-frame clones, not every one. The sample holds approximately 65,000 clones, around two thirds seen once. Here the sequenced sample was CD4+ T cells from PBMCs cultured with HCoV-229E spike peptides, taken after COVID-19 vaccination. These receptors all come from a human donor who received a COVID-19 vaccine.

The V and J genes are TRBV7-2 and TRBJ2-3; D unresolved. The CDR3 runs 14 residues. Trimming took 10 bases from V and 0 from J, leaving 14 bases between them. Germline CDR1 reads SGHTA; CDR2 reads FQGNSA. The CDR3 protein is CATQWSFSTDTQYF. CDR3 nucleotides: TGTGCCACCCAGTGGAGTTTTAGCACAGATACGCAGTATTTT.

J is TRBJ2-5 and V is TRBV7-8; D is unresolved. The germline CDR1 and CDR2 sequences are SGHVS and FQNEAQ. The CDR3 is 15 amino acids. Trimming removed 1 base from V and 1 base from J, with 10 bases in between. CDR3 bases: TGTGCCAGCAGCTTAGGTGTGGGTGCCCAAGAGACCCAGTACTTC. Translating gives CASSLGVGAQETQYF.

The V and J genes are TRBV9 and TRBJ1-5, with unresolved D. CDR1 SGDLS and CDR2 YYNGEE come from the germline V gene. This CDR3 comprises 13 residues. Trimming stripped 0 bases from V and 6 bases from J, with 7 bases between. In nucleotides, the CDR3 is TGTGCCAGCAGCGTAGAACCCGGTCAGCCCCAGCATTTT. It specifies CASSVEPGQPQHF.

This chain links TRBV5-1 with TRBJ1-1; 10 positions agree with TRBD1. J lost 0 bases, V lost 4 bases, and 9 bases had no gene match. CDR3 length equals 17 residues. In germline, CDR1 is SGHRS, CDR2 YFSETQ. The chain's CDR3 is CASSKSGTGDLNTEAFF. DNA for the CDR3: TGCGCCAGCAGCAAATCCGGGACAGGGGATTTGAACACTGAAGCTTTCTTT.

This clone appeared a single time. The rearrangement joins TRBV10-2 to TRBJ1-5; weak D call: TRBD1 (5 bases). V was shortened by 3 bases and J by 2 bases, with 8 bases between the two germline ends. The CDR3 totals 14 residues. Germline lookup yields CDR1 WSHSY and CDR2 SAAADI. CDR3 coding DNA: TGCGCCAGCAGTGACAGGGCGGGCAATCAGCCCCAGCATTTT. This codes for CASSDRAGNQPQHF.

The chain combines TRBV19 with TRBJ2-2, with TRBD2 matching 7 bases. The CDR3 sequence is 16 residues long. Losses at the gene ends were 3 bases for V and 2 bases for J; bases not matched to a gene: 6. The germline CDR1 and CDR2 sequences are LNHDA and SQIVND (reference sequence). CDR3 nucleotides: TGTGCCAGTAGTATGCGGGGGAGCCAAAACACCGGGGAGCTGTTTTTT. As protein: CASSMRGSQNTGELFF.

This chain connects TRBV4-1 to TRBJ1-5, with D unresolved. Trimming stripped 0 bases from V and 2 bases from J, with 5 bases between. The CDR3 extends over 14 amino acids. Germline V gene sequence: CDR1 MGHRA, CDR2 YSYEKL. CDR3 loop: CASSQEVGNQPQHF. In DNA, the CDR3 is TGCGCCAGCAGCCAAGAAGTTGGCAATCAGCCCCAGCATTTT.

The chain combines TRBV28 with TRBJ2-6, with 7 bases identical to TRBD1. This CDR3 spans 16 amino acids. Germline assignment: CDR1 MDHEN and CDR2 SYDVKM. The V gene end was trimmed by 6 bases and the J gene end by 0 bases; junction bases not matched to a gene: 5. Here the CDR3 reads CASRQQGSSGANVLTF. CDR3 DNA sequence: TGTGCCAGCAGACAACAGGGGTCCTCTGGGGCCAACGTCCTGACTTTC.

The chain combines TRBV6-5 with TRBJ2-2; D ambiguous. Germline V CDR1 and CDR2: MNHEY, SVGAGI. The CDR3 spans 12 residues. Trimming removed 8 bases from V and 2 bases from J, with 6 bases in between. The CDR3 region has the DNA TGTGCCAGCGGGCCAAACACCGGGGAGCTGTTTTTT. Amino acid sequence: CASGPNTGELFF.

J is TRBJ1-5 and V is TRBV24-1; D unresolved. CDR1 and CDR2 (germline): KGHDR, SFDVKD. This CDR3 comprises 14 residues. Trimming removed 4 bases from V and 6 bases from J, with 12 bases in between. This chain's CDR3 is CATSEGQYGQPQHF. In DNA form, the CDR3 reads TGTGCCACCAGTGAAGGGCAGTACGGTCAGCCCCAGCATTTT.

The chain employs TRBV7-8 and TRBJ2-7, with D tentatively TRBD1 or TRBD2 (7 bases each). This CDR3 has 14 residues. CDR1 and CDR2 (germline): SGHVS, FQNEAQ. Trimming stripped 5 bases from V and 4 bases from J, with 15 bases between. Here the CDR3 reads CASSGGDSNYEQYV. The CDR3 DNA sequence: TGTGCCAGCAGCGGGGGGGACAGTAATTACGAGCAGTACGTC.

The chain carries TRBV5-6 and TRBJ2-4, with D uncertain. V was cut by 0 bases and J by 8 bases, with 9 bases left in between. CDR3 size: 13 residues. The germline CDR1 and CDR2 sequences are SGHDT and YYEEEE. CDR3 amino acids: CASSLGSLDIQYF. The CDR3 DNA follows: TGTGCCAGCAGCTTGGGGTCGTTGGACATTCAGTACTTC.

Only a few counts were recorded for this clone. The chain links TRBV29-1 to TRBJ1-2, with D tentatively TRBD1 (5 bases). CDR1 and CDR2 (germline): SQVTM, ANQGSEA. The CDR3 spans 14 residues. V was cut by 4 bases and J by 4 bases, with 16 bases left in between. The CDR3, as DNA: TGCAGCGTTGGAGGTAACCAGGGCATCTATGGCTACACCTTC. It translates to CSVGGNQGIYGYTF.

J is TRBJ1-1 and V is TRBV3-1 (or the pseudogene TRBV3-2); no clear D. Germline V lookup: CDR1 LGHDT, CDR2 YNNKEL (reference sequence). This CDR3 is built from 13 residues. V was trimmed by 5 bases and J by 6 bases, leaving 13 bases between them. In DNA, the CDR3 is TGTGCCAGCAGCTCAGGAAATCCGCCTGAAGCTTTCTTT. This codes for CASSSGNPPEAFF.

This chain connects TRBV27 to TRBJ2-3; 7 positions agree with TRBD2. The CDR3 totals 15 residues. V was pared by 7 bases and J by 0 bases, with 7 bases of the junction left unmatched. CDR1 and CDR2 (germline): MNHEY, SMNVEV (reference sequence). CDR3 nucleotide sequence: TGTGCCAGCAATATCGGGGGGTCTAGCACAGATACGCAGTATTTT. This encodes CASNIGGSSTDTQYF.

The V gene is TRBV4-3, the J gene TRBJ2-6, with D unresolved. Germline assignment: CDR1 LGHNA and CDR2 YSLEER. V was trimmed by 0 bases and J by 2 bases, leaving 8 bases between them. The CDR3 sequence is 16 residues long. The CDR3 reads CASSQEPSPGANVLTF. The CDR3 DNA reads as TGCGCCAGCAGCCAAGAACCCTCCCCTGGGGCCAACGTCCTGACTTTC.

V usage is TRBV12-5 and J usage is TRBJ2-1; TRBD1 might be the D (6 bases). The germline V and J ends were trimmed by 0 bases and 5 bases, with 20 bases remaining between them. The CDR3 loop spans 18 amino acids. The germline V gene encodes CDR1 LGHNT and CDR2 FRNRAP. This CDR3 reads CASGLVLSRAGENNEQFF. The CDR3 region has the DNA TGTGCTAGTGGTTTGGTACTATCCAGGGCAGGGGAAAACAATGAGCAGTTCTTC.

This clone has only one observation. V usage is TRBV6-2 or TRBV6-3 and J usage is TRBJ2-7, with D perhaps TRBD2 (5 bases). V lost 3 bases and J 2 bases, leaving 8 bases between the germline ends. This CDR3 is built from 13 residues. Germline V gene lookup returns CDR1 MNHEY and CDR2 SVGEGT. This CDR3 is CASSYDGAYEQYV. CDR3 bases: TGTGCCAGCAGTTATGACGGGGCCTACGAGCAGTACGTC.